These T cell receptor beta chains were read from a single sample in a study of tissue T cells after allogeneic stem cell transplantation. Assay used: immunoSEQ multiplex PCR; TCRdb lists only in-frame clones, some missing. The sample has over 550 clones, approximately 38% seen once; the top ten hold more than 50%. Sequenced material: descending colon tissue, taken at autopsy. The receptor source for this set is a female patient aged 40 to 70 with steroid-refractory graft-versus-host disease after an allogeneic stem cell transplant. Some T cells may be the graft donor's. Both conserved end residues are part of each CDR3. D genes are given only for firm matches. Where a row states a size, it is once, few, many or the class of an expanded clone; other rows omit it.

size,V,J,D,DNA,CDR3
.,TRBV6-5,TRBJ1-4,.,TGTGCCAGCAGTTACGGGGAAAAACTGTTTTTT,CASSYGEKLFF
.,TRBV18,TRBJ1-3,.,TGTGCCAGCTCACGAGCGGGAAACACCATATATTTT,CASSRAGNTIYF
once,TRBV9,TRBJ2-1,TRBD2,TGTGCCAGCAGCGTTTTAGCGGGAGCGAGGCTACGCAATGAGCAGTTCTTC,CASSVLAGARLRNEQFF
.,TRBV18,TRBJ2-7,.,TGTGCCAGCTCACGTGAAGTCCTAGGGCACGAGCAGTACTTC,CASSREVLGHEQYF
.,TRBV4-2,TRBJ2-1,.,TGTGCCAGCAGCCAACCTCCCACTAGATGGGATGAGCAGTTCTTC,CASSQPPTRWDEQFF
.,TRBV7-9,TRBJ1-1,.,TGTGCCAGCAGCTTAAGAACTGAACCTTCTGAAGCTTTCTTT,CASSLRTEPSEAFF
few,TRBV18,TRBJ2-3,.,TGTGCCAGCTCACCCGGGACGTTGGGCACAGATACGCAGTATTTT,CASSPGTLGTDTQYF
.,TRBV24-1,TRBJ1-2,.,TGTGCCACCAGTGATACCGGACAGAGGATCACCTTC,CATSDTGQRITF
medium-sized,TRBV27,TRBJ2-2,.,TGTGCCAGCCGAACAGGGTTCGACACCGGGGAGCTGTTTTTT,CASRTGFDTGELFF
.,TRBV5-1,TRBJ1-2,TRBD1,TGCGCCAGCAGCAGGGACAGTAACTATGGCTACACCTTC,CASSRDSNYGYTF
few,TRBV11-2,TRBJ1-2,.,TGTGCCAGCAGCGATCGGCGGGGGCACGGCTATGGCTACACCTTC,CASSDRRGHGYGYTF
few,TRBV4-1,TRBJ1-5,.,TGCGCCAGCAGCCAACGAGGAAGAGGACAGCCCCAGCATTTT,CASSQRGRGQPQHF
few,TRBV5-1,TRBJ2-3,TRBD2,TGCGCCAGTGGTTCGGGAGGAGGTGATACGCAGTATTTT,CASGSGGGDTQYF
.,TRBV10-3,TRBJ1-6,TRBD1,TGTGCCATCAGCGCTAGGGACAGCCTTAATTCACCCCTCCACTTT,CAISARDSLNSPLHF
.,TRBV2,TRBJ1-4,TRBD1,TGTGCCAGCAGACCAAGACAGGGTGGAAAACTGTTTTTT,CASRPRQGGKLFF
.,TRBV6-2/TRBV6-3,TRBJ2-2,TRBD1,TGTGCCAGCAGTTACCGACGGACAGGTTACACCGGGGAGCTGTTTTTT,CASSYRRTGYTGELFF
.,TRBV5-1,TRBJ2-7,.,TGCGCCAGCAGCTCCCGGGGCTACGAGCAGTACTTC,CASSSRGYEQYF
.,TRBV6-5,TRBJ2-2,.,TGTGCCAGCAGTAAGGGGCGGGACACCGGGGAGCTGTTTTTT,CASSKGRDTGELFF
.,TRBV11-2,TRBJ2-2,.,TGTGCCAGCAGCTCGGACAGATACACCGGGGAGCTGTTTTTT,CASSSDRYTGELFF
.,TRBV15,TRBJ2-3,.,TGTGCCACCAGCCGGCAGCCCGTGGATACGCAGTATTTT,CATSRQPVDTQYF
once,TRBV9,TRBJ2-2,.,TGTGCCAGCAGCCCTCGGGCCACCGGGGAGCTGTTTTTT,CASSPRATGELFF
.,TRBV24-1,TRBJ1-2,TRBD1,TGTGCCACCAGTGCCTGGGAGGGACAGATCCATGGCTACACCTTC,CATSAWEGQIHGYTF
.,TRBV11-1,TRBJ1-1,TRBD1,TGTGCCAGCAGCTCGGGACAGGGAGGGGACACTGAAGCTTTCTTT,CASSSGQGGDTEAFF
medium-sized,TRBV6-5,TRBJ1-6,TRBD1,TGTGCCAGCAGGATGACAGGGTCGGTTAGTTCACCCCTCCACTTT,CASRMTGSVSSPLHF
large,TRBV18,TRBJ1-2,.,TGTGCCAGCTCACCACGGACTGAGTATGGCTACACCTTC,CASSPRTEYGYTF
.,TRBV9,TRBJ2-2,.,TGTGCCAGCAGCGTAGGCCCCACCGGGGAGCTGTTTTTT,CASSVGPTGELFF
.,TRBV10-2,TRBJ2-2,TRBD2,TGCGCCATCCTGCGGGGGGCCGGCACCGGGGAGCTGTTTTTT,CAILRGAGTGELFF
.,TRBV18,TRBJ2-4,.,TGTGCCAGCTCACCAGACAATACAGCCAAAAACATTCAGTACTTC,CASSPDNTAKNIQYF
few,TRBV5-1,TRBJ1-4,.,TGCGCCAGCACCCGGGACTTGGGGGGTGAAAAACTGTTTTTT,CASTRDLGGEKLFF
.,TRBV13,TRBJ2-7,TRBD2,TGTGCCAGCAGCTCTCCGTGGGAGGGTTACGAGCAGTACTTC,CASSSPWEGYEQYF
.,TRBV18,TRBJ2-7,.,TGTGCCAGCTCACCCCGACAGGCTGGGGCCTACGAGCAGTACTTC,CASSPRQAGAYEQYF
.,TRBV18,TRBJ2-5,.,TGTGCCAGCTCAAACCCTCAACTAGCTTTTGCGGAGACCCAGTACTTC,CASSNPQLAFAETQYF
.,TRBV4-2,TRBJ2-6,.,TGTGCCAGCAGCCGTCCGGTGGGGGGCGCGTCTGGGGCCAACGTCCTGACTTTC,CASSRPVGGASGANVLTF
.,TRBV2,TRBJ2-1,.,TGTGCCAGCACCAAGTGGGCCTACAATGAGCAGTTCTTC,CASTKWAYNEQFF
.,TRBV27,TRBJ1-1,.,TGTGCCAGCAGTTACGGGACGTTGAACACTGAAGCTTTCTTT,CASSYGTLNTEAFF
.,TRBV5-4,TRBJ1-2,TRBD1,TGTGCCAGCAGCTGGGACAGCCTTGGCTATGGCTACACCTTC,CASSWDSLGYGYTF
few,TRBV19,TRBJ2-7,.,TGTGCCAGTAGTATAGCCCTCCCGGGACTGGACTCCTACGAGCAGTACTTC,CASSIALPGLDSYEQYF
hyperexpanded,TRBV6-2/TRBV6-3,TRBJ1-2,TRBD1,TGTGCCAGCAGTTACTCCGGGACAGGGGTCGGTGGCTACACCTTC,CASSYSGTGVGGYTF
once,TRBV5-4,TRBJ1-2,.,TGTGCCAGCAGCTTGGTAGGGCTTAACTATGGCTACACCTTC,CASSLVGLNYGYTF
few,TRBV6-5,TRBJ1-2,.,TGTGCCAGCAGTCGCAGGGGAGGTGGCTACACCTTC,CASSRRGGGYTF
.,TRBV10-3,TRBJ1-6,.,TGTGCCATCAGTGAACAGGGTGCGAATTCACCCCTCCACTTT,CAISEQGANSPLHF
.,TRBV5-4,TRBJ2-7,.,TGTGCCAGCAGCTTGGCAGGGAGCTCCTACGAGCAGTACTTC,CASSLAGSSYEQYF
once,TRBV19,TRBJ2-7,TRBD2,TGTGCCAGTAGTCCAGGACTAGCGGCCCTCTCCGAGCAGTACTTC,CASSPGLAALSEQYF
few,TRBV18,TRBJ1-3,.,TGTGCCAGCTCACCAGGCCAGGGGTCTGGAAACACCATATATTTT,CASSPGQGSGNTIYF
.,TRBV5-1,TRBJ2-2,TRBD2,TGCGCCAGCACGCTAGGCCCGAGCGGGGGGGCCCTCGGGGAGCTGTTTTTT,CASTLGPSGGALGELFF
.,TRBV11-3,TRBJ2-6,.,TGTGCCAGCAGCTTCGCAGGGCAGGGGGCCAACGTCCTGACTTTC,CASSFAGQGANVLTF
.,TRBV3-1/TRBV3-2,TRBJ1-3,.,TGTGCCAGCAGCCAAGAAGGCCTAATCTCTGGAAACACCATATATTTT,CASSQEGLISGNTIYF
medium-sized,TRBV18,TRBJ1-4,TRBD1,TGTGCCAGCTCACCAGACAGGGTTGAAAAACTGTTTTTT,CASSPDRVEKLFF
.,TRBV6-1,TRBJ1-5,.,TGTGCCAGCAGTGAATTGGAGGCCCATTTTGGCAATCAGCCCCAGCATTTT,CASSELEAHFGNQPQHF
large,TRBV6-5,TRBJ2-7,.,TGTGCCAGCAGTTACTCGCGCAGGGTCGAGCAGTACTTC,CASSYSRRVEQYF
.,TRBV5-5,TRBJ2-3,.,TGTGCCAGCAATTACTGGTGGCAGGGCTCCGCAGATACGCAGTATTTT,CASNYWWQGSADTQYF
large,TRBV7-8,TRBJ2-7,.,TGTGCCAGCAGCTTAGTCGTAGGGACGGGCTCCTACGAGCAGTACTTC,CASSLVVGTGSYEQYF
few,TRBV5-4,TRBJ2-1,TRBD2,TGTGCCAGCAGCCCACAGGGACTAGCGGGGGGGCCCTACAATGAGCAGTTCTTC,CASSPQGLAGGPYNEQFF